This section outlines one T cell receptor beta chain sequence together with its context. This specimen comes from a study of T cells in Graves' hyperthyroidism and ophthalmopathy. TCR beta CDR3 region amplification was performed from RNA transcripts. HTBI primers drove first-round RT-PCR of the TCR CDR3. TCRdb recomputed calls from the multiplex PCR reads with MiXCR, one row per CDR3 protein. The sample includes around 420,000 distinct CDR3 sequences, about 13% of them seen just once. Germline CDR1 MGHRA, CDR2 YSYEKL. The CDR3 is 14 residues long. Between the trimmed V and J ends, which lost 0 bases and 5 bases, there was a span of 9 bases.

Sequences were obtained from blood. The sequence came from a woman between 18 and 29 years old with Graves' hyperthyroidism. The J gene is TRBJ2-3, the V gene TRBV4-1; D gene ambiguous. In nucleotides, the CDR3 is TGCGCCAGCAGCCAAGAAGTGTCGGGAGATACGCAGTATTTT. This sequence encodes CASSQEVSGDTQYF.